This T cell receptor (beta chain) derives from a study of control samples from healthy donors and cancer patients. Sequencing was performed with immunoSEQ multiplex PCR; in TCRdb, only in-frame clones are kept and a portion is missing. Of about 180,000 clones listed, about 90% are singletons. Only a few counts were recorded for this clone. The TCR was taken from a woman in her 50s in good health. Sequenced sample: blood.

For the CDR3, the DNA is TGCGCCAGCAGCGTGTCCACCTCCGGGCCCACCGAGCAGTACTTC. It specifies CASSVSTSGPTEQYF. The V gene is TRBV5-1, the J gene TRBJ2-7; D not certain. Looked up from germline, CDR1 is SGHRS and CDR2 is YFSETQ. The CDR3 has 15 amino acids. Trimming removed 4 bases at V and 6 bases at J, with 20 bases between.